These T cell receptor beta chains were read from a single sample in a study of T cells in Graves' hyperthyroidism and ophthalmopathy. Each CDR3 protein gets one entry after TCRdb re-called the multiplex PCR reads with MiXCR. The sample lists around 520,000 distinct CDR3 sequences, approximately 25% occurring once. The material sequenced was blood. Source of these receptors: a woman aged 25 to 39 with Graves' ophthalmopathy. Both conserved end residues are part of each CDR3. Fields, in order: V gene, D gene, J gene, clone size, CDR3 protein, CDR3 DNA. A D gene is named only where the DNA matches it firmly. Size values are once, few and many counts, or a class for expanded clones, and some rows have none.

v_gene: TRBV7-2; d_gene: TRBD1; j_gene: TRBJ1-1; abundance: .; CDR3aa: CAGQDNTEAFF; CDR3nt: TGTGCCGGACAGGATAACACTGAAGCTTTCTTT
v_gene: TRBV14; d_gene: .; j_gene: TRBJ2-7; abundance: once; CDR3aa: CASSRVHRSTYEQYF; CDR3nt: TGTGCCAGCAGCAGGGTACACAGGTCCACCTACGAGCAGTACTTC
v_gene: TRBV20-1; d_gene: .; j_gene: TRBJ2-5; abundance: many; CDR3aa: CSATRPQETQYF; CDR3nt: TGCAGTGCCACTAGGCCCCAAGAGACCCAGTACTTC
v_gene: TRBV15; d_gene: .; j_gene: TRBJ1-2; abundance: many; CDR3aa: CATSSGQSYGYTF; CDR3nt: TGTGCCACCAGCAGCGGACAGTCCTATGGCTACACCTTC
v_gene: TRBV12-3/TRBV12-4; d_gene: .; j_gene: TRBJ2-2; abundance: many; CDR3aa: CASSGTGELFF; CDR3nt: TGTGCCAGCAGTGGAACCGGGGAGCTGTTTTTT
v_gene: TRBV25-1; d_gene: TRBD1; j_gene: TRBJ2-7; abundance: .; CDR3aa: CASSERTGRIYEQYF; CDR3nt: TGTGCCAGCAGTGAGAGGACAGGGAGGATCTACGAGCAGTACTTC
v_gene: TRBV7-3; d_gene: TRBD2; j_gene: TRBJ2-6; abundance: many; CDR3aa: CASSLAGGLSGANVLTF; CDR3nt: TGTGCCAGCAGCTTGGCGGGGGGCCTATCTGGGGCCAACGTCCTGACTTTC
v_gene: TRBV15; d_gene: .; j_gene: TRBJ2-6; abundance: few; CDR3aa: CATSRDRQYQGRGANALTF; CDR3nt: TGTGCCACCAGCAGAGATCGACAGTACCAGGGCCGTGGGGCCAACGCCCTGACTTTC
v_gene: TRBV7-2; d_gene: .; j_gene: TRBJ1-1; abundance: many; CDR3aa: CASSRGAGKAFF; CDR3nt: TGTGCCAGCAGCCGCGGGGCGGGCAAAGCTTTCTTT
v_gene: TRBV19; d_gene: .; j_gene: TRBJ2-2; abundance: many; CDR3aa: CASSSGPVSAGELFF; CDR3nt: TGTGCCAGTAGTTCCGGCCCAGTTTCAGCCGGGGAGCTGTTTTTT
v_gene: TRBV6-1; d_gene: .; j_gene: TRBJ2-6; abundance: .; CDR3aa: CASSRLALGANVLTF; CDR3nt: TGTGCCAGCAGTCGCCTGGCCTTGGGGGCCAACGTCCTGACTTTC
v_gene: TRBV29-1; d_gene: TRBD1; j_gene: TRBJ1-1; abundance: .; CDR3aa: CSVLNPGQGENTEAFF; CDR3nt: TGCAGCGTCTTGAACCCGGGACAGGGGGAGAACACTGAAGCTTTCTTT
v_gene: TRBV5-1; d_gene: TRBD2; j_gene: TRBJ2-2; abundance: .; CDR3aa: CASSLERGGTGELFF; CDR3nt: TGCGCCAGCAGCTTGGAGCGGGGGGGCACCGGGGAGCTGTTTTTT
v_gene: TRBV11-1; d_gene: TRBD2; j_gene: TRBJ2-2; abundance: many; CDR3aa: CASINPGGTNTGELFF; CDR3nt: TGTGCCAGCATCAACCCGGGGGGAACGAACACCGGGGAGCTGTTTTTT
v_gene: TRBV10-2; d_gene: TRBD2; j_gene: TRBJ2-5; abundance: many; CDR3aa: CASGTSGGETQYF; CDR3nt: TGCGCCAGCGGGACTAGCGGGGGAGAGACCCAGTACTTC
v_gene: TRBV7-2; d_gene: .; j_gene: TRBJ1-2; abundance: many; CDR3aa: CASSYYRDIYGYTF; CDR3nt: TGTGCCAGCAGCTACTACAGGGATATCTATGGCTACACCTTC
v_gene: TRBV25-1; d_gene: .; j_gene: TRBJ2-5; abundance: .; CDR3aa: CASSDTAAGETQYF; CDR3nt: TGTGCCAGCAGTGACACAGCCGCCGGGGAGACCCAGTACTTC
v_gene: TRBV5-1; d_gene: .; j_gene: TRBJ2-3; abundance: many; CDR3aa: CASSLVYRYTDTQYF; CDR3nt: TGCGCCAGCAGCTTGGTGTACCGATACACAGATACGCAGTATTTT
v_gene: TRBV6-1; d_gene: .; j_gene: TRBJ1-1; abundance: few; CDR3aa: CASSHRSGLTEAFF; CDR3nt: TGTGCCAGCAGCCACCGTTCGGGTTTGACTGAAGCTTTCTTT
v_gene: TRBV20-1; d_gene: .; j_gene: TRBJ2-5; abundance: many; CDR3aa: CSAPALLETQYF; CDR3nt: TGCAGTGCTCCTGCCCTACTAGAGACCCAGTACTTC
v_gene: TRBV20-1; d_gene: .; j_gene: TRBJ2-5; abundance: .; CDR3aa: CSALGTLQETQYF; CDR3nt: TGCAGTGCCCTAGGCACCCTCCAAGAGACCCAGTACTTC
v_gene: TRBV6-4; d_gene: TRBD2; j_gene: TRBJ2-7; abundance: .; CDR3aa: CASSPKPTVLAGGPVSHYEQYF; CDR3nt: TGTGCCAGCAGTCCCAAACCCACCGTTCTAGCGGGAGGGCCGGTTTCACACTACGAGCAGTACTTC
v_gene: TRBV30; d_gene: TRBD1; j_gene: TRBJ2-2; abundance: many; CDR3aa: CAWNLPGTEVTGELFF; CDR3nt: TGTGCCTGGAACCTCCCCGGGACAGAAGTGACCGGGGAGCTGTTTTTT
v_gene: TRBV27; d_gene: TRBD1; j_gene: TRBJ1-2; abundance: many; CDR3aa: CASSSGTGLYGYTF; CDR3nt: TGTGCCAGCAGTTCCGGGACAGGGCTCTATGGCTACACCTTC
v_gene: TRBV5-1; d_gene: .; j_gene: TRBJ1-3; abundance: many; CDR3aa: CASSLFPRELWKTIYF; CDR3nt: TGCGCCAGCAGCTTGTTTCCCAGGGAACTCTGGAAGACCATATATTTT
v_gene: TRBV11-2; d_gene: .; j_gene: TRBJ1-5; abundance: .; CDR3aa: CASSLGGGQGRQPQHF; CDR3nt: TGTGCCAGCAGCTTAGGCGGGGGGCAGGGTCGGCAGCCCCAGCATTTT
v_gene: TRBV19; d_gene: .; j_gene: TRBJ2-7; abundance: .; CDR3aa: CASQPGGGPYEQYF; CDR3nt: TGTGCCAGTCAGCCCGGGGGCGGACCTTACGAGCAGTACTTC
v_gene: TRBV12-3/TRBV12-4; d_gene: .; j_gene: TRBJ1-2; abundance: .; CDR3aa: CASSARQNYNYGYTF; CDR3nt: TGTGCCAGCAGTGCCAGACAGAATTATAACTATGGCTACACCTTC
v_gene: TRBV2; d_gene: .; j_gene: TRBJ1-2; abundance: many; CDR3aa: CASPKGGYTF; CDR3nt: TGTGCCAGCCCGAAAGGAGGCTACACCTTC
v_gene: TRBV29-1; d_gene: .; j_gene: TRBJ1-2; abundance: .; CDR3aa: CSVGGTATFGYTF; CDR3nt: TGCAGCGTAGGCGGGACGGCAACCTTTGGCTACACCTTC
v_gene: TRBV20-1; d_gene: .; j_gene: TRBJ2-7; abundance: .; CDR3aa: CSARDGGSGGYEQYF; CDR3nt: TGCAGTGCTAGAGATGGGGGCTCGGGCGGCTACGAGCAGTACTTC
v_gene: TRBV7-9; d_gene: TRBD1; j_gene: TRBJ1-2; abundance: .; CDR3aa: CASYGTGGYGYTF; CDR3nt: TGTGCCAGTTACGGGACAGGGGGCTATGGCTACACCTTC
v_gene: TRBV30; d_gene: TRBD2; j_gene: TRBJ2-5; abundance: once; CDR3aa: CAWSVNSGGRGSQETQYF; CDR3nt: TGTGCCTGGAGTGTTAATAGCGGGGGGAGGGGTAGCCAAGAGACCCAGTACTTC
v_gene: TRBV7-3; d_gene: TRBD1; j_gene: TRBJ1-2; abundance: few; CDR3aa: CASSRTGQGPGYTF; CDR3nt: TGTGCCAGCAGCCGAACGGGACAGGGGCCTGGCTACACCTTC
v_gene: TRBV20-1; d_gene: TRBD2; j_gene: TRBJ2-7; abundance: many; CDR3aa: CSAGRGGHTEQYF; CDR3nt: TGCAGTGCTGGGCGGGGGGGCCATACCGAGCAGTACTTC
v_gene: TRBV27; d_gene: TRBD1; j_gene: TRBJ1-2; abundance: many; CDR3aa: CASRSTSGGSGYTF; CDR3nt: TGTGCCAGCAGATCTACTTCAGGGGGATCTGGCTACACCTTC
v_gene: TRBV6-5; d_gene: .; j_gene: TRBJ2-7; abundance: .; CDR3aa: CASSYSKGLGEQYF; CDR3nt: TGTGCCAGCAGTTACTCGAAGGGCCTTGGGGAGCAGTACTTC
v_gene: TRBV12-3/TRBV12-4; d_gene: .; j_gene: TRBJ2-7; abundance: many; CDR3aa: CASSLRDTIHEQYF; CDR3nt: TGTGCCAGCAGTCTCCGGGACACCATACACGAGCAGTACTTC
v_gene: TRBV5-1; d_gene: TRBD1; j_gene: TRBJ2-7; abundance: .; CDR3aa: CASSLSSGTGGGEQYF; CDR3nt: TGCGCCAGCAGCCTCTCCTCCGGGACAGGGGGCGGCGAGCAGTACTTC
v_gene: TRBV20-1; d_gene: TRBD2; j_gene: TRBJ2-5; abundance: many; CDR3aa: CSARAFLGLAGAGSQYF; CDR3nt: TGCAGTGCTAGGGCTTTCTTGGGACTAGCGGGGGCCGGGAGCCAGTACTTC
v_gene: TRBV6-1; d_gene: TRBD1; j_gene: TRBJ1-1; abundance: .; CDR3aa: CASGTTGANTEAFF; CDR3nt: TGTGCCAGCGGTACGACAGGGGCGAACACTGAAGCTTTCTTT
v_gene: TRBV6-1; d_gene: TRBD1; j_gene: TRBJ1-5; abundance: many; CDR3aa: CASSGTGYQPQHF; CDR3nt: TGTGCCAGTAGTGGGACAGGGTATCAGCCCCAGCATTTT
v_gene: TRBV20-1; d_gene: TRBD1; j_gene: TRBJ2-7; abundance: many; CDR3aa: CSALKGQGNSYEQYF; CDR3nt: TGCAGTGCCTTGAAGGGACAGGGGAACTCCTACGAGCAGTACTTC
v_gene: TRBV15; d_gene: .; j_gene: TRBJ1-5; abundance: many; CDR3aa: CATSPGPYQPQHF; CDR3nt: TGTGCCACCTCGCCGGGACCGTACCAGCCCCAGCATTTT
v_gene: TRBV5-1; d_gene: .; j_gene: TRBJ2-7; abundance: .; CDR3aa: CASSPRSSLIPEQYF; CDR3nt: TGCGCCAGCAGCCCGAGATCTAGCCTCATCCCCGAGCAGTACTTC
v_gene: TRBV11-2; d_gene: TRBD2; j_gene: TRBJ2-7; abundance: many; CDR3aa: CASSLVHGGGEQYF; CDR3nt: TGTGCCAGCAGCTTAGTGCATGGGGGGGGCGAGCAGTACTTC
v_gene: TRBV12-3/TRBV12-4; d_gene: .; j_gene: TRBJ2-4; abundance: .; CDR3aa: CASNVQGWGNIKYF; CDR3nt: TGTGCCAGCAACGTACAGGGTTGGGGAAACATTAAGTACTTT
v_gene: TRBV6-1; d_gene: TRBD1; j_gene: TRBJ1-2; abundance: few; CDR3aa: CASSIGTGWRSYGYTF; CDR3nt: TGTGCCAGCAGCATAGGGACAGGGTGGAGGTCCTATGGCTACACCTTC
v_gene: TRBV6-2/TRBV6-3; d_gene: .; j_gene: TRBJ2-6; abundance: many; CDR3aa: CASSYRTVGANVLTF; CDR3nt: TGTGCCAGCAGTTACCGCACAGTTGGGGCCAACGTCCTGACTTTC
v_gene: TRBV14; d_gene: .; j_gene: TRBJ1-2; abundance: .; CDR3aa: CASSPGHWTYGYTF; CDR3nt: TGTGCCAGCAGCCCCGGACATTGGACTTATGGCTACACCTTC
v_gene: TRBV19; d_gene: TRBD2; j_gene: TRBJ2-7; abundance: few; CDR3aa: CASSIRLAGEAYEQYF; CDR3nt: TGTGCCAGTAGTATCCGTCTAGCGGGGGAAGCCTACGAGCAGTACTTC
v_gene: TRBV3-1; d_gene: .; j_gene: TRBJ1-5; abundance: .; CDR3aa: CASSQGGDRPHF; CDR3nt: TGTGCCAGCAGCCAGGGAGGAGACAGGCCACATTTT
v_gene: TRBV6-1; d_gene: .; j_gene: TRBJ2-7; abundance: few; CDR3aa: CASTGQGRETYEQYF; CDR3nt: TGTGCCAGCACCGGGCAGGGGCGGGAGACATACGAGCAGTACTTC
v_gene: TRBV2; d_gene: .; j_gene: TRBJ2-1; abundance: few; CDR3aa: CASTRPGLHLYNEQFF; CDR3nt: TGTGCCAGCACCCGGCCGGGACTCCACCTATACAATGAGCAGTTCTTC
v_gene: TRBV7-2; d_gene: .; j_gene: TRBJ1-2; abundance: .; CDR3aa: CASSPRGTSYGYTF; CDR3nt: TGTGCCAGCAGCCCCCGGGGGACTTCCTATGGCTACACCTTC
v_gene: TRBV2; d_gene: .; j_gene: TRBJ1-2; abundance: many; CDR3aa: CASQSDRNYGYTF; CDR3nt: TGTGCCAGTCAATCGGACAGAAACTATGGCTACACCTTC
v_gene: TRBV20-1; d_gene: .; j_gene: TRBJ1-1; abundance: many; CDR3aa: CSARAPGPETEAFF; CDR3nt: TGCAGTGCTAGAGCTCCTGGACCGGAGACTGAAGCTTTCTTT
v_gene: TRBV19; d_gene: .; j_gene: TRBJ1-1; abundance: once; CDR3aa: CASSIQLEAFF; CDR3nt: TGTGCCAGTAGTATTCAACTTGAAGCTTTCTTT
v_gene: TRBV6-5; d_gene: .; j_gene: TRBJ1-1; abundance: many; CDR3aa: CASSYPPGGQTNTEAFF; CDR3nt: TGTGCCAGCAGTTACCCACCGGGGGGACAAACGAACACTGAAGCTTTCTTT